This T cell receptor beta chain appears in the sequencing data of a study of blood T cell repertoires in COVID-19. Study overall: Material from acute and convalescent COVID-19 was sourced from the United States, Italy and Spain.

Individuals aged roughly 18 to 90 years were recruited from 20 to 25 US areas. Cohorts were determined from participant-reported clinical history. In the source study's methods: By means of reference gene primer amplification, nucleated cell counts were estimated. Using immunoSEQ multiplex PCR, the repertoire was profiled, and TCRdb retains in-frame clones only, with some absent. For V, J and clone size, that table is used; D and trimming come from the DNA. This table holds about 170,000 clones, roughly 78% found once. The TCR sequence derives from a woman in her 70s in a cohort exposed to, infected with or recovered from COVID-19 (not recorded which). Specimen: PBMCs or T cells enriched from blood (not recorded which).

CDR3 loop: CASSQVWPKINIQYF. The CDR3 DNA follows: TGCGCCAGCAGCCAAGTATGGCCGAAGATAAACATTCAGTACTTC. The chain uses TRBV4-3 and TRBJ2-4; D gene unclear. V was cut by 1 base and J by 6 bases, with 13 bases left in between. Germline loops: CDR1 LGHNA, CDR2 YSLEER. This CDR3 is 15 amino acids long.